This T cell receptor beta chain derives from a study of T cells in Graves' hyperthyroidism and ophthalmopathy. This clonotype was recorded at least ten times. Template material for amplifying TCR beta CDR3 regions consisted of RNA transcripts. The HTBI primer set was used in a first-round RT-PCR of the TCR CDR3. In TCRdb, the multiplex PCR reads were re-called with MiXCR into one record per CDR3 protein. The sample consists of more than 500,000 distinct CDR3 sequences, 14% to 15% of them appearing once. Germline CDR1 is MDHEN and CDR2 is SYDVKM. The CDR3 has 12 residues. V gave up 8 bases and J gave up 2 bases, with 10 bases separating them.

Specimen: blood. The rearrangement links TRBV28 to TRBJ2-7; D possibly matches TRBD1 or TRBD2 (5 bases each). The clonotype comes from a woman in her thirties or forties with Graves' ophthalmopathy. This CDR3 reads CASERGPYEQYF. The CDR3 DNA sequence: TGTGCCAGCGAGAGGGGCCCCTACGAGCAGTACTTC.